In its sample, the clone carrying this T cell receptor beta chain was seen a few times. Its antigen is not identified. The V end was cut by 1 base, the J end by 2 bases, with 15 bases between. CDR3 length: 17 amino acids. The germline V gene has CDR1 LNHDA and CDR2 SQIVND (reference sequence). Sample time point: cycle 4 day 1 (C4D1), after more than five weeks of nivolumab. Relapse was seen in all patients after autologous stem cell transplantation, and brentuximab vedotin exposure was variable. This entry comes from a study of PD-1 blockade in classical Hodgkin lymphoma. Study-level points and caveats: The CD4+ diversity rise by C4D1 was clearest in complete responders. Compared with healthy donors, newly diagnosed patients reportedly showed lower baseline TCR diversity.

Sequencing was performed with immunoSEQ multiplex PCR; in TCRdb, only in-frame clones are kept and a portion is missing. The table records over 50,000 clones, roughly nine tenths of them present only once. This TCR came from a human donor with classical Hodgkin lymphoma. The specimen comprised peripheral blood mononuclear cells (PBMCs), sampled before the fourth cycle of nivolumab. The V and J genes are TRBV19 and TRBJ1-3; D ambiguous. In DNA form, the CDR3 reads TGTGCCAGTAGTATAGGGCTCGGGGAAGGCGCTGGAAACACCATATATTTT. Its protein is CASSIGLGEGAGNTIYF.